This T cell receptor (beta chain) is drawn from a study of neurological immune-mediated disorders. Study-wide findings and caveats: HTLV-1-associated myelopathy displayed the greatest TCR clonal expansion, and multiple sclerosis exhibited the smallest, lower than that of healthy controls.

Time point: longitudinal time-point 1 (baseline). Volunteers from a blood bank in Maryland, USA, made up the healthy controls. From 2 million PBMCs stored at -80 C, the unsorted libraries were generated. Template-switch 5'RACE cDNA synthesis added a 10-nucleotide unique molecular identifier. TCRdb independently ran MiXCR on the 5' RACE reads; one entry per CDR3 protein. The sample holds some 71,000 distinct CDR3 sequences, roughly 10% seen once. The V gene's germline CDR1 is MNHEY and CDR2 SMNVEV (reference sequence). Trimming removed 5 bases from V and 3 bases from J, with 14 bases in between. The CDR3 has 14 amino acids. This clonotype was detected ten times or more. Its specificity is unknown.

The specimen sequenced was PBMCs. The gene calls are TRBV27 and TRBJ2-7, with D hard to call. The sequence came from a young man in good health. The CDR3 here is CASSQKSRNYEQYF. The CDR3 DNA follows: TGTGCCAGCAGTCAAAAGTCACGGAACTACGAGCAGTACTTC.